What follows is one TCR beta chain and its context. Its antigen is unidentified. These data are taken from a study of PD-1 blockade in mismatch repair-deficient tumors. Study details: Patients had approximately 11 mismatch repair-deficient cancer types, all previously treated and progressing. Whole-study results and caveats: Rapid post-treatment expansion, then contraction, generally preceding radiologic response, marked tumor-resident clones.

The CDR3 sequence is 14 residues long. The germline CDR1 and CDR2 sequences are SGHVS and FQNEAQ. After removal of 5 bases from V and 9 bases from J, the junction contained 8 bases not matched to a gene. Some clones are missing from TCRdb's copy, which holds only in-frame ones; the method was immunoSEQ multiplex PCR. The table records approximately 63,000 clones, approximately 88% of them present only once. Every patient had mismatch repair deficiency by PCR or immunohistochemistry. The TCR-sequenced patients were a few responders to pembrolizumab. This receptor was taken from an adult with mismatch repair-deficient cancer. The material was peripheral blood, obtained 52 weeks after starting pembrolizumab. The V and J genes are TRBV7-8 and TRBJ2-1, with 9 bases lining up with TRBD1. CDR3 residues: CASSPGTGYGEQFF. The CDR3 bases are TGTGCCAGCAGCCCCGGGACAGGGTATGGTGAGCAGTTCTTC.